This is a list of T cell receptor beta chains from one sample in a study of shared clonotypes between healthy human individuals. Generated by immunoSEQ multiplex PCR, the TCRdb table keeps only in-frame clones and is missing some. The data hold a few million clones, with approximately 93% observed a single time. Sequences were obtained from naive CD4+ T cells from PBMCs. The receptors were sampled from a man younger than 35 in good health. Some clones in this sample may be carry-over from other donors' samples. The CDR3 runs from the conserved cysteine through the conserved F or W. The D gene is left open where the match is weak. Size is stated for part of the rows, as once, few or many counts, or as a class when the clone is expanded.

TRBJ2-3 | TRBD2 | . | TRBV18 | CASSQGLAGTDTQYF | TGTGCCAGCTCACAGGGACTAGCTGGCACAGATACGCAGTATTTT
TRBJ2-1 | . | . | TRBV9 | CASSVRGYNEQFF | TGTGCCAGCAGCGTACGAGGGTACAATGAGCAGTTCTTC
TRBJ2-7 | TRBD2 | . | TRBV28 | CASSPGGRGGWDYEQYF | TGTGCCAGCAGCCCCGGGGGGAGGGGAGGATGGGACTACGAGCAGTACTTC
TRBJ1-1 | . | few | TRBV11-3 | CASSSRQNTEAFF | TGTGCCAGCAGCTCCAGGCAGAACACTGAAGCTTTCTTT
TRBJ1-4 | . | . | TRBV30 | CAWSRQGREKLFF | TGTGCCTGGAGCAGGCAGGGGAGGGAAAAACTGTTTTTT
TRBJ2-2 | . | . | TRBV6-1 | CASRDYTGELFF | TGTGCCAGCAGAGACTACACCGGGGAGCTGTTTTTT
TRBJ1-1 | . | . | TRBV5-4 | CASSPEAQGRHEAFF | TGTGCCAGCAGCCCCGAGGCCCAGGGACGGCATGAAGCTTTCTTT
TRBJ1-2 | TRBD1 | . | TRBV28 | CASSYDKDRGGYGYTF | TGTGCCAGCAGTTACGATAAAGACAGGGGTGGGTATGGCTACACCTTC
TRBJ1-1 | . | . | TRBV29-1 | CSVAWVENTEAFF | TGCAGCGTTGCTTGGGTGGAGAACACTGAAGCTTTCTTT
TRBJ1-3 | . | . | TRBV9 | CASNQGTSGNTIYF | TGTGCCAGCAACCAGGGGACTTCTGGAAACACCATATATTTT
TRBJ2-7 | TRBD1 | . | TRBV6-5 | CASSYTTHGTGYEQYF | TGTGCCAGCAGTTACACGACGCACGGGACAGGTTACGAGCAGTACTTC
TRBJ1-2 | . | . | TRBV28 | CASSLLEGSFGYTF | TGTGCCAGCAGTTTATTGGAGGGATCCTTTGGCTACACCTTC
TRBJ2-1 | . | . | TRBV5-1 | CASSLVRGPYNEQFF | TGCGCCAGCAGCTTGGTACGGGGGCCGTACAATGAGCAGTTCTTC
TRBJ1-1 | . | . | TRBV7-8 | CASTGGRRILGMNTEAFF | TGTGCCAGCACCGGCGGGCGACGTATTTTGGGAATGAACACTGAAGCTTTCTTT
TRBJ2-7 | . | . | TRBV2 | CASLPKGGSSYEQYF | TGTGCCAGCTTACCCAAGGGGGGGAGTTCCTACGAGCAGTACTTC
TRBJ1-1 | . | few | TRBV18 | CASSPLGRNTEAFF | TGTGCCAGCTCACCTCTGGGCCGAAACACTGAAGCTTTCTTT
TRBJ1-5 | TRBD1 | once | TRBV19 | CASRTGKGSNQPQHF | TGTGCCAGTCGGACAGGTAAGGGAAGCAATCAGCCCCAGCATTTT
TRBJ2-7 | . | . | TRBV18 | CASSRDTGAYEQYF | TGTGCCAGCTCGCGTGATACGGGGGCCTACGAGCAGTACTTC
TRBJ2-3 | TRBD2 | . | TRBV13 | CASRASGRTADTQYF | TGTGCCAGCAGAGCTAGCGGGAGAACCGCAGATACGCAGTATTTT
TRBJ1-5 | . | . | TRBV6-4 | CASSDSSGPQHF | TGTGCCAGCAGTGACTCCTCGGGGCCCCAGCATTTT
TRBJ2-5 | . | . | TRBV9 | CASSARVGQETQYF | TGTGCCAGCAGCGCGAGGGTCGGTCAAGAGACCCAGTACTTC
TRBJ2-7 | . | . | TRBV18 | CASSLLKGPGYEQYF | TGTGCCAGCTCACTCCTGAAGGGGCCAGGCTACGAGCAGTACTTC
TRBJ2-7 | . | . | TRBV2 | CASTSGGVEQYF | TGTGCCAGCACCTCAGGTGGCGTGGAGCAGTACTTC
TRBJ2-2 | TRBD1 | . | TRBV11-3 | CASSLFQGAGELFF | TGTGCCAGCAGCTTATTTCAGGGGGCCGGGGAGCTGTTTTTT
TRBJ1-1 | . | few | TRBV2 | CASSVYGVEITEAFF | TGTGCCAGCAGTGTGTACGGGGTCGAGATTACTGAAGCTTTCTTT
TRBJ1-4 | TRBD1 | . | TRBV6-6 | CASSLTGGEKLFF | TGTGCCAGCAGTCTGACAGGGGGGGAAAAACTGTTTTTT
TRBJ2-5 | TRBD1 | . | TRBV5-1 | CASSTRTGSETQYF | TGCGCCAGCAGCACCCGGACAGGGTCAGAGACCCAGTACTTC
TRBJ2-2 | TRBD2 | . | TRBV7-3 | CASSLTPELAGNTGELFF | TGTGCCAGCAGCTTAACGCCCGAACTAGCGGGAAACACCGGGGAGCTGTTTTTT
TRBJ2-7 | TRBD2 | . | TRBV18 | CASSPGLVIGYEQYF | TGTGCCAGCTCCCCGGGACTAGTGATAGGCTACGAGCAGTACTTC
TRBJ1-5 | TRBD1 | . | TRBV30 | CAWSRDRGNQPQHF | TGTGCCTGGAGTAGGGACAGAGGCAATCAGCCCCAGCATTTT
TRBJ1-1 | . | . | TRBV29-1 | CSVPRTEGLNTEAFF | TGCAGCGTCCCCAGGACAGAGGGCCTGAACACTGAAGCTTTCTTT